The 24 T cell receptor beta chains listed next were all sequenced from one sample in a study of shared clonotypes between healthy human individuals. The assay was immunoSEQ multiplex PCR, and TCRdb's table has in-frame clones only and misses some. The sample lists a few million clones, roughly 92% occurring once. The sample comprised naive CD4+ T cells sorted from blood. The subset is: CD45RA+ positively selected. Receptors were obtained from a man aged 18 to 35 in good health.

This chain links TRBV9 with TRBJ2-3; no firm D call. CDR1 and CDR2 from the germline V gene are SGDLS and YYNGEE. This CDR3 is 17 amino acids long. Trimming removed 0 bases at V and 0 bases at J, with 14 bases between. The CDR3 reads CASSVAGSGTSTDTQYF. DNA for the CDR3: TGTGCCAGCAGCGTAGCTGGGTCGGGTACTAGCACAGATACGCAGTATTTT.

The rearrangement joins TRBV2 to TRBJ2-5; D remains unclear. The CDR3 spans 14 residues. Germline V gene data show CDR1 as SNHLY and CDR2 as FYNNEI. V was clipped by 4 bases and J by 4 bases, with 13 bases between them. CDR3 nucleotides: TGTGCCAGCAGTGCTCGCGAGTCCATAGAGACCCAGTACTTC. Translation: CASSARESIETQYF.

The rearrangement uses TRBV30 and TRBJ1-2; TRBD1 agrees at 7 bases. J lost 4 bases, V lost 3 bases, and 8 bases had no gene match. The CDR3 runs to 14 residues. In germline, CDR1 is GTSNPN, CDR2 SVGIG (reference sequence). CDR3 nucleotide sequence: TGTGCCTGGAGGGTCAGGGGGGCAAGCTATGGCTACACCTTC. It yields the protein CAWRVRGASYGYTF.

The rearrangement links TRBV5-1 to TRBJ1-1; the D gene is possibly TRBD1 (5 bases). The CDR3 is made up of 14 amino acids. V lost 5 bases to trimming and J lost 7 bases, with 18 bases between them. Germline V gene sequence: CDR1 SGHRS, CDR2 YFSETQ. The CDR3 DNA reads as TGCGCCAGCAGAACCGCACCCCGGGGCGATGAAGCTTTCTTT. Protein product: CASRTAPRGDEAFF.

The chain joins TRBV6-6 to TRBJ1-5; D is ambiguous. This CDR3 has 14 residues. Trimming cost V 0 bases and J 6 bases, with 9 bases left between them. Per germline, CDR1 MNHNY and CDR2 SVGAGI (reference sequence). In nucleotides, the CDR3 is TGTGCCAGCAGTTACTCACAATTTACTCAGCCCCAGCATTTT. It is translated as CASSYSQFTQPQHF.

The V and J genes are TRBV7-2 and TRBJ2-3; no firm D call. Trimming left V 1 base short and J 7 bases short, with 6 bases between. The germline gives CDR1 SGHTA, CDR2 FQGNSA. CDR3 length: 12 amino acids. The CDR3 DNA is TGTGCCAGCAGCTTAGAAGCGTATACGCAGTATTTT. It yields the protein CASSLEAYTQYF.

Comment on this clone: Other DNA sequences in this specimen translate into the identical CDR3. CDR3 bases: TGCGCCAGCAGCTTGGACGGGGGAAACACCGGGGAGCTGTTTTTT. Translation: CASSLDGGNTGELFF. This chain links TRBV5-1 with TRBJ2-2, with D perhaps TRBD2 (6 bases). Deletions cut 0 bases from V and 2 bases from J, with 8 bases between. The CDR3 consists of 15 residues. Germline CDR1 and CDR2: SGHRS and YFSETQ.

Details on this clone: The sample contains more than one DNA sequence encoding this CDR3. The chain carries TRBV28 and TRBJ1-2; D unclear. From germline, CDR1 is MDHEN and CDR2 SYDVKM. V was trimmed by 1 base and J by 8 bases, leaving 5 bases between them. The CDR3 has 11 amino acids. CDR3 DNA: TGTGCCAGCAGTTTATCTTACGGCTACACCTTC. Amino acid sequence: CASSLSYGYTF.

The chain is built from TRBV27 and TRBJ2-7, with TRBD1 identical over 9 bases. The CDR3 length is 15 residues. The J segment lost 3 bases and the V segment lost 5 bases, leaving 8 bases of the junction unmatched. Germline V gene sequence: CDR1 MNHEY, CDR2 SMNVEV (reference sequence). The CDR3 bases are TGTGCCAGCAGTATTTCGCCGGGACAGGGCTACGAGCAGTACTTC. Residues: CASSISPGQGYEQYF.

This clone appeared a few times. V usage is TRBV9 and J usage is TRBJ1-1, with 10 bases that match TRBD1. After removal of 7 bases from V and 3 bases from J, the junction contained 0 bases not matched to a gene. The CDR3 loop spans 12 amino acids. Germline V gene lookup returns CDR1 SGDLS and CDR2 YYNGEE. The CDR3 DNA sequence: TGTGCCAGCGGGACAGGGGACACTGAAGCTTTCTTT. It yields the protein CASGTGDTEAFF.

The chain joins TRBV28 to TRBJ1-2; tentative D call: TRBD1 (6 bases). Germline loops: CDR1 MDHEN, CDR2 SYDVKM. V was shortened by 5 bases and J by 3 bases, with 13 bases between the two germline ends. This CDR3 region has 14 residues. CDR3 loop: CASSGGGQYYGYTF. For the CDR3, the DNA is TGTGCCAGCAGTGGAGGAGGACAGTACTATGGCTACACCTTC.

As DNA, the CDR3 is TGTGCCAGCAGCTTAGGCAGGGCTCGCGAGACCCAGTACTTC. Protein: CASSLGRARETQYF. The chain joins TRBV11-2 to TRBJ2-5, with TRBD1 as a possible D gene (5 bases). Trimming shortened V by 1 base and J by 5 bases, and 11 bases separated the two germline ends. Germline V gene lookup returns CDR1 SGHAT and CDR2 FQNNGV. CDR3 length: 14 amino acids.

J is TRBJ1-4 and V is TRBV18; D ambiguous. Germline CDR1 KGHSH, CDR2 LQKENI. The CDR3 covers 15 residues. The germline V and J ends were trimmed by 3 bases and 8 bases, with 16 bases remaining between them. For the CDR3, the DNA is TGTGCCAGCTCACCCCCCTCCAGCTTCAGGGAAAAACTGTTTTTT. Amino acid sequence: CASSPPSSFREKLFF.

CDR3 nucleotides: TGTGCCAGCAGCGTAGTCACTAGCCCCGCTTCCGGGGAGCTGTTTTTT. Encoded protein: CASSVVTSPASGELFF. This chain links TRBV9 with TRBJ2-2; possible D gene TRBD2, 6 bases. The CDR3 totals 16 residues. Trimming took 0 bases from V and 6 from J, leaving 15 bases between them. Germline-derived CDR1 and CDR2 are SGDLS and YYNGEE.

A word on this clone: Other nucleotide sequences in the sample specify the same CDR3. This chain joins TRBV6-5 and TRBJ2-6; no clear D. Trimming stripped 2 bases from V and 0 bases from J, with 5 bases between. CDR1 is MNHEY and CDR2 is SVGAGI in the germline V gene. The CDR3 totals 15 residues. CDR3: CASSYRGSGANVLTF. In DNA, the CDR3 is TGTGCCAGCAGTTACCGCGGCTCTGGGGCCAACGTCCTGACTTTC.

The genes are TRBV18 and TRBJ1-1; tentatively, D is TRBD1 (5 bases). In germline, CDR1 is KGHSH, CDR2 LQKENI. Trimming shortened V by 2 bases and J by 7 bases, and 23 bases separated the two germline ends. CDR3 length: 17 residues. CDR3 amino acids: CASSPTILGQVTYEAFF. As DNA, the CDR3 is TGTGCCAGCTCACCAACTATCCTGGGGCAGGTAACGTATGAAGCTTTCTTT.

In its sample, this clone was seen once. The chain couples TRBV4-1 to TRBJ2-2; D is ambiguous. The CDR3 runs 15 residues. The germline gives CDR1 MGHRA, CDR2 YSYEKL. V was clipped by 0 bases and J by 4 bases, with 9 bases between them. CDR3 sequence: CASSQELRFTGELFF. CDR3 sequence (DNA): TGCGCCAGCAGCCAAGAACTCAGATTCACCGGGGAGCTGTTTTTT.

This chain joins TRBV19 and TRBJ2-2; no reliable D call. The CDR3 runs to 13 residues. Germline assignment: CDR1 LNHDA and CDR2 SQIVND (reference sequence). V was shortened by 8 bases and J by 3 bases, with 10 bases between the two germline ends. The CDR3 region is CASGRAYTGELFF. For the CDR3, the DNA is TGTGCCAGTGGGCGAGCCTACACCGGGGAGCTGTTTTTT.

This clone was seen once. V gene TRBV30 combines with J gene TRBJ1-5, with D uncertain. The CDR3 is made up of 12 amino acids. Trimming removed 3 bases from V and 1 base from J, with 4 bases in between. CDR1 is GTSNPN and CDR2 is SVGIG in the germline V gene (reference sequence). CDR3 loop: CAWSASNQPQHF. The CDR3, as DNA: TGTGCCTGGAGCGCCAGCAATCAGCCCCAGCATTTT.

The chain uses TRBV5-4 and TRBJ2-1, with TRBD2 matching over 8 bases. CDR1 and CDR2 from the germline V gene are SGHNT and YYREEE (reference sequence). Trimming removed 6 bases from V and 8 bases from J; junction bases left unmatched: 13. The CDR3 extends over 15 amino acids. This CDR3 reads CASTQSAGGGDEQFF. The CDR3 nucleotides read TGTGCCAGCACCCAGAGCGCGGGGGGAGGAGATGAGCAGTTCTTC.

There are many counts of this clone. This chain links TRBV6-1 with TRBJ2-5, with D hard to call. In germline, CDR1 is MNHNS, CDR2 SASEGT. V was clipped by 3 bases and J by 1 base, with 12 bases between them. The CDR3 has 15 amino acids. This CDR3 is CASSDWAGSQETQYF. The DNA for the CDR3 is TGTGCCAGCAGTGATTGGGCAGGCTCCCAAGAGACCCAGTACTTC.

V usage is TRBV5-1 and J usage is TRBJ2-1, with 12 bases matching TRBD2. The CDR3 consists of 16 residues. Germline V gene data show CDR1 as SGHRS and CDR2 as YFSETQ. Trimming removed 3 bases from V and 0 bases from J; junction bases left unmatched: 1. Here the CDR3 reads CASSWTSGVSYNEQFF. The DNA for the CDR3 is TGCGCCAGCAGCTGGACTAGCGGGGTCTCCTACAATGAGCAGTTCTTC.

The V call is TRBV5-4, the J call TRBJ1-1; 10 positions match TRBD1. The CDR3 has 17 amino acids. In germline, CDR1 is SGHNT, CDR2 YYREEE (reference sequence). V was clipped by 4 bases and J by 4 bases; unmatched bases: 13. The DNA for the CDR3 is TGTGCCAGCAGCCCGAGCCGGGACAGGGGTCGTGGCACTGAAGCTTTCTTT. Its translation is CASSPSRDRGRGTEAFF. The complete variable domain, with remaining parts taken from reference TRBV5-4 and TRBJ1-1, reads ETGVTQSPTHLIKTRGQQVTLRCSSQSGHNTVSWYQQALGQGPQFIFQYYREEENGRGNFPPRFSGLQFPNYSSELNVNALELDDSALYLCASSPSRDRGRGTEAFFGQGTRLTVV.

J is TRBJ2-7 and V is TRBV6-5, with 7 bases fitting TRBD1. V was clipped by 6 bases and J by 5 bases; unmatched bases: 7. The germline V gene encodes CDR1 MNHEY and CDR2 SVGAGI. CDR3 length equals 13 residues. Here the CDR3 reads CASSPTGSNEQYF. As DNA, the CDR3 is TGTGCCAGCAGCCCGACAGGGTCGAACGAGCAGTACTTC.